This T cell receptor beta chain was retrieved from a study of T cells in localized non-small cell lung cancer. Assay used: immunoSEQ multiplex PCR; TCRdb lists only in-frame clones, some missing. Of around 64,000 clones listed, roughly 90% were seen once; the top ten hold roughly a fifth. A remark on this clone: What it recognizes is unknown.

Germline V gene lookup returns CDR1 SGHNT and CDR2 YYREEE (reference sequence). The ends lost 0 bases at V and 12 bases at J; junction bases unmatched: 0. This CDR3 has 12 amino acids. Overall study findings and caveats: Adjacent lung held a median roughly 54 of the top 100 tumor clones. Adjacent uninvolved lung had the highest clonality, suggesting focused antigen responses. Without multi-region sequencing, intratumor heterogeneity could not be excluded.

The source of this sequence is a man aged 35 to 69 with stage I squamous cell lung carcinoma. The specimen comprised peripheral blood, sampled before any cancer treatment. The V and J genes are TRBV5-4 and TRBJ2-2; 9 bases agree with TRBD1. The DNA of the CDR3 is TGTGCCAGCAGCTTGGACAGGGGGCAGCTGTTTTTT. This sequence encodes CASSLDRGQLFF.